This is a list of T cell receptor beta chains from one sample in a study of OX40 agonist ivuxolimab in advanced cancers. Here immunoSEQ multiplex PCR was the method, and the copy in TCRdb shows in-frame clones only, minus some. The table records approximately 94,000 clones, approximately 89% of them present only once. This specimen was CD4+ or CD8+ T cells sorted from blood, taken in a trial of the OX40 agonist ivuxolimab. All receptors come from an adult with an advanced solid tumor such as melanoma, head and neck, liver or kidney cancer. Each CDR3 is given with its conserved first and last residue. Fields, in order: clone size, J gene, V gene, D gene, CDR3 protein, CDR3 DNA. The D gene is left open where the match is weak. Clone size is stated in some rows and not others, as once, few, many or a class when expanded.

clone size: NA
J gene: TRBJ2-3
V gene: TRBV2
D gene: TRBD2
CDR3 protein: CASSERVVSGSPYTQYF
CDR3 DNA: TGTGCCAGCAGTGAAAGGGTGGTTAGCGGGAGCCCTTATACGCAGTATTTT

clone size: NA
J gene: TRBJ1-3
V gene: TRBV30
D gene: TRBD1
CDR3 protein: CAWSAQGARNTIYF
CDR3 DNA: TGTGCCTGGAGCGCACAGGGGGCCCGAAACACCATATATTTT

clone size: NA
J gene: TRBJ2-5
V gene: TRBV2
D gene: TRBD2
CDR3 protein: CASALAGGTQYF
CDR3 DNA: TGTGCCAGCGCTTTAGCGGGGGGGACCCAGTACTTC

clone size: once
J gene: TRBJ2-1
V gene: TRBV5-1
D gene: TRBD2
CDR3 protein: CASSLTTSGSGNEQFF
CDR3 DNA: TGCGCCAGCAGCTTGACGACTAGCGGGAGCGGGAATGAGCAGTTCTTC

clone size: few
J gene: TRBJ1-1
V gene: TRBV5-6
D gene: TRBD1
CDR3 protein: CASSSYGQGERSTEAFF
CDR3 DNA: TGTGCCAGCAGCTCTTACGGACAGGGGGAGCGTAGCACTGAAGCTTTCTTT

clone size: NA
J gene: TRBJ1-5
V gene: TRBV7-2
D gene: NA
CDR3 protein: CASSSGFNSNQPQHF
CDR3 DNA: TGTGCCAGCAGCTCCGGTTTTAATAGCAATCAGCCCCAGCATTTT

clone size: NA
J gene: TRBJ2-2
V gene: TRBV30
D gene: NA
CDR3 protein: CAWSPRPGELFF
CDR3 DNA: TGTGCCTGGAGCCCTCGCCCCGGGGAGCTGTTTTTT

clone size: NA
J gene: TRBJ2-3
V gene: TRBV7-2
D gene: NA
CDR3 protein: CASSLAVSTDTQYF
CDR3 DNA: TGTGCCAGCAGCTTAGCGGTCAGCACAGATACGCAGTATTTT

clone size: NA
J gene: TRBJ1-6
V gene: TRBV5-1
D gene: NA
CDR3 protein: CASSLSGRTYNSPLHF
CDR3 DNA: TGCGCCAGCAGCTTATCAGGTCGGACCTATAATTCACCCCTCCACTTT

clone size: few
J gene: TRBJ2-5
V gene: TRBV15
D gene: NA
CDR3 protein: CAAAKGPRETQYF
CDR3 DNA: TGTGCCGCCGCCAAGGGACCGCGGGAGACCCAGTACTTC

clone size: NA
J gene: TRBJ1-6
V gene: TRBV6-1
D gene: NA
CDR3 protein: CASSEPGRGDSPLHF
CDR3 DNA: TGTGCCAGCAGTGAACCTGGCAGGGGCGATTCACCCCTCCACTTT

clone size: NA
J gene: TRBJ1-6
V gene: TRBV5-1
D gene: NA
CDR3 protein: CASSRAKTGTTPGNSPLHF
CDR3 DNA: TGCGCCAGCAGCCGGGCCAAAACAGGGACTACTCCGGGAAATTCACCCCTCCACTTT

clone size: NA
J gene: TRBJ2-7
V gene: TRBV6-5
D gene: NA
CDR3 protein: CASGGVHSYEQYF
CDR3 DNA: TGTGCCAGCGGCGGGGTGCACTCCTACGAGCAGTACTTC

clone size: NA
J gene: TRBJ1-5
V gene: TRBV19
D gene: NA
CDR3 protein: CASTSGARGSSNQPQHF
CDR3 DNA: TGTGCCAGTACATCAGGGGCTAGAGGCAGCAGCAATCAGCCCCAGCATTTT

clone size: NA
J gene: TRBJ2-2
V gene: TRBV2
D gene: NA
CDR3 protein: CASSAQGLSSGELFF
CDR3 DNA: TGTGCCAGCAGTGCTCAGGGTCTGTCTTCCGGGGAGCTGTTTTTT

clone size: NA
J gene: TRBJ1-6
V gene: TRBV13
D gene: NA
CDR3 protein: CASSLVRNSPLHF
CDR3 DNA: TGTGCCAGCAGCTTAGTGAGGAATTCACCCCTCCACTTT

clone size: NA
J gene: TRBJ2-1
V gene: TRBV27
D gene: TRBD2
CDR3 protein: CASSPRLAYYNEQFF
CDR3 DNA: TGTGCCAGCAGTCCCCGACTAGCCTACTACAATGAGCAGTTCTTC

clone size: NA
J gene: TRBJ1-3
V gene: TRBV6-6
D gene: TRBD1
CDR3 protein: CASNGQGGGNTIYF
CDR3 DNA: TGTGCCAGCAACGGACAGGGAGGTGGAAACACCATATATTTT

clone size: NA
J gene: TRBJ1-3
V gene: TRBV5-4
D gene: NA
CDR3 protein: CASSLPGPNSGNTIYF
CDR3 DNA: TGTGCCAGCAGCTTACCGGGACCCAACTCTGGAAACACCATATATTTT

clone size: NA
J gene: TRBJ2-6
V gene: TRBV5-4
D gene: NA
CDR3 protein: CASRRTGANVLTF
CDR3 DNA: TGTGCCAGCAGACGGACTGGGGCCAACGTCCTGACTTTC

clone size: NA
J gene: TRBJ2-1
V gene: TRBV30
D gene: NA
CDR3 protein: CAWSVLHEQFF
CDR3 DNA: TGTGCCTGGAGTGTTTTGCATGAGCAGTTCTTC

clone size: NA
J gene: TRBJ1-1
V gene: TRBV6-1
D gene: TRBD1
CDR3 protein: CASSGQGYRTEAFF
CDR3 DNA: TGTGCCAGCAGCGGACAGGGATATCGGACTGAAGCTTTCTTT

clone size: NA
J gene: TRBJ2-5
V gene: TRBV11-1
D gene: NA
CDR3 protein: CASSLSSVSRSETQYF
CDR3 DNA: TGTGCCAGCAGCCTGAGTTCTGTGAGCCGGTCCGAGACCCAGTACTTC

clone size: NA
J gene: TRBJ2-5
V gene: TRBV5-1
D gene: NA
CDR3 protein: CASSSKAEETQYF
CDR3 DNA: TGCGCCAGCAGCTCCAAGGCAGAAGAGACCCAGTACTTC

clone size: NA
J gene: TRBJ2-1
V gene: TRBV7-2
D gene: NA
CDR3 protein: CASSFYNEQFF
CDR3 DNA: TGTGCCAGCAGCTTTTACAATGAGCAGTTCTTC

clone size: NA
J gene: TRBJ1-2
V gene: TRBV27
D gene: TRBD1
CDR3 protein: CASSTDRGIYGYTF
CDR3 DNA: TGTGCCAGCAGTACGGACAGGGGGATCTATGGCTACACCTTC

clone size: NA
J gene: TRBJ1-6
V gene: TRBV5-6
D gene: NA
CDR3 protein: CASSSRQSLNSPLHF
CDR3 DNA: TGTGCCAGCAGCTCGAGACAGTCCCTGAATTCACCCCTCCACTTT

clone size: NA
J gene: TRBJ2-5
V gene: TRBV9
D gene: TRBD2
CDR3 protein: CASSPGLAETQYF
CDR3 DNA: TGTGCCAGCAGCCCAGGACTAGCCGAGACCCAGTACTTC

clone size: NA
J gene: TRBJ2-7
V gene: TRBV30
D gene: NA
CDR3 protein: CAWSVIGLRYEQYF
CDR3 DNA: TGTGCCTGGAGTGTGATCGGGCTTCGGTACGAGCAGTACTTC

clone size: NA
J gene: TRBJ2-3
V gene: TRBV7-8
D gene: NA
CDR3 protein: CASSGRRALGRTDTQYF
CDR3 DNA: TGTGCCAGCAGCGGCCGCCGGGCCCTAGGACGCACAGATACGCAGTATTTT

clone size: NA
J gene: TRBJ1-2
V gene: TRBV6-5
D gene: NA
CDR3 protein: CASSYWGGGYTF
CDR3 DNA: TGTGCCAGCAGTTACTGGGGCGGAGGCTACACCTTC

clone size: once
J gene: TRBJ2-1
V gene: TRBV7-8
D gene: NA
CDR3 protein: CASSLSVQSSYNEQFF
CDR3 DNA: TGTGCCAGCAGCTTATCGGTACAGAGCTCCTACAATGAGCAGTTCTTC

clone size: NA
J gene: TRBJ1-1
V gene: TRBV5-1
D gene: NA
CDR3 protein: CASSLQTRTLNTEAFF
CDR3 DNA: TGCGCCAGCAGCTTACAGACACGAACATTGAACACTGAAGCTTTCTTT

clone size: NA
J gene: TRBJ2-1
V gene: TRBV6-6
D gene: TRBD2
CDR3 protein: CASSYSTSGGGLFF
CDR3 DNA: TGTGCCAGCAGTTACTCCACTAGCGGGGGGGGCCTCTTCTTC

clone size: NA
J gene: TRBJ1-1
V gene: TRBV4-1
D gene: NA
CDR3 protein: CASSQGASRSGAFF
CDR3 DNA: TGCGCCAGCAGCCAAGGCGCCTCCAGGTCCGGGGCCTTCTTT

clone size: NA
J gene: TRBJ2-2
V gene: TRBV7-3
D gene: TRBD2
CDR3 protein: CASSNGLAGVDTGELFF
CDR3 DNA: TGTGCCAGCAGCAATGGACTAGCGGGAGTCGACACCGGGGAGCTGTTTTTT

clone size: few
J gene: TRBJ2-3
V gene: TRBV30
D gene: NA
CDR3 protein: CAWSSTGSSTDTQYF
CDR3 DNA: TGTGCCTGGAGTTCCACAGGGTCTAGCACAGATACGCAGTATTTT

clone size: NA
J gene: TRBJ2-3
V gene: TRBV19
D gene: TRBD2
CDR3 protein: CASSTVTSGGRPDTQYF
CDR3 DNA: TGTGCCAGTAGTACCGTGACTAGCGGGGGTCGCCCAGATACGCAGTATTTT

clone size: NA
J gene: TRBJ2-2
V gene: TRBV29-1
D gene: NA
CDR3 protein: CSALLLGRDTGELFF
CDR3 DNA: TGCAGCGCCCTTCTTTTGGGCCGGGACACCGGGGAGCTGTTTTTT

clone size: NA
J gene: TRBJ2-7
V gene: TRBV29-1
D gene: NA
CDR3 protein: CSVVGGLIGGSYEQYF
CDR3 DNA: TGCAGCGTTGTGGGGGGTCTTATCGGGGGCTCCTACGAGCAGTACTTC

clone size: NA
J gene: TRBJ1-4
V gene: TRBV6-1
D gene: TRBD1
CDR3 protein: CASSGGTGLYEKLFF
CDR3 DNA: TGTGCCAGCAGTGGCGGGACAGGGTTGTACGAAAAACTGTTTTTT

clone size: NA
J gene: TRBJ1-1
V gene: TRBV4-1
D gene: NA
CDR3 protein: CASSRWEPRGPGDAFF
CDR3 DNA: TGCGCCAGCAGCCGCTGGGAGCCGAGAGGGCCCGGCGATGCTTTCTTT

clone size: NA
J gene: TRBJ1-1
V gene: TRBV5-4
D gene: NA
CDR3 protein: CASSQDLRRTEAFF
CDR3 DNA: TGTGCCAGCAGCCAGGACCTTAGGAGGACTGAAGCTTTCTTT

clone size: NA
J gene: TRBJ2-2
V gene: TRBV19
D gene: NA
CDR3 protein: CASSIIGGELFF
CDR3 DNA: TGTGCCAGTAGTATTATCGGCGGGGAGCTGTTTTTT

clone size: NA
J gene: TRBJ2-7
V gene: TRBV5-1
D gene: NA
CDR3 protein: CASSLGPRGYEQYF
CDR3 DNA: TGCGCCAGCAGCTTGGGTCCGAGGGGCTACGAGCAGTACTTC

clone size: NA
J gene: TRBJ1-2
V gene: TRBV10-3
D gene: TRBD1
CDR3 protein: CAISDRQGGSDGYTF
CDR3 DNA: TGTGCCATCAGTGACCGACAGGGTGGGAGCGATGGCTACACCTTC

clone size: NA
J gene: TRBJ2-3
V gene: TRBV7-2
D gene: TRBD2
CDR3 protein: CASSSSSGYTDTQYF
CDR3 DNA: TGTGCCAGCAGCTCGTCTAGCGGATACACAGATACGCAGTATTTT

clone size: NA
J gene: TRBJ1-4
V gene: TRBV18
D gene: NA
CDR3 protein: CASSRARAGEKLFF
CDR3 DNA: TGTGCCAGCTCACGCGCCAGGGCTGGAGAAAAACTGTTTTTT

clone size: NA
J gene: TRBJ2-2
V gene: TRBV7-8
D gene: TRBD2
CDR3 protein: CASSTGLAGGIRELFF
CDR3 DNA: TGTGCCAGCAGCACAGGACTAGCGGGGGGCATTCGGGAGCTGTTTTTT

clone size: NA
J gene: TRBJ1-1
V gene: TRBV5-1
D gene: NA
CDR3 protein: CASSLALGAEAFF
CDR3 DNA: TGCGCCAGCAGCTTGGCATTGGGCGCTGAAGCTTTCTTT

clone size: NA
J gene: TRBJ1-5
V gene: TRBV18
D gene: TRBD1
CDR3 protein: CASSRGTGGLQPQHF
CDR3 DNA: TGTGCCAGCTCACGTGGGACAGGGGGCCTTCAGCCCCAGCATTTT

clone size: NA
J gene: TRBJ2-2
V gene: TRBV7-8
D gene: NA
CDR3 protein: CASSLAEFEGGELFF
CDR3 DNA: TGTGCCAGCAGCTTAGCGGAGTTCGAAGGAGGGGAGCTGTTTTTT